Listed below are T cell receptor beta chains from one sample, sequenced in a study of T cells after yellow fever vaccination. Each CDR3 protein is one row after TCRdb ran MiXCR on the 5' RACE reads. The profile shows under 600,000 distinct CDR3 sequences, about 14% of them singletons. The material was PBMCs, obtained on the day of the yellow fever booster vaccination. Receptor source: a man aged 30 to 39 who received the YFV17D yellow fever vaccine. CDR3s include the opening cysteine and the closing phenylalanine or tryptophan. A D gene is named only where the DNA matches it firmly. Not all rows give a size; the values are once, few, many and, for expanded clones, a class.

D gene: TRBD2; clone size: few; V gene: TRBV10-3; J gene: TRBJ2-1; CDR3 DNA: TGTGCCATCAGTGGATTAGCGGGAGAAGCGAGGTCATCCTACAATGAGCAGTTCTTC; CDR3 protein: CAISGLAGEARSSYNEQFF
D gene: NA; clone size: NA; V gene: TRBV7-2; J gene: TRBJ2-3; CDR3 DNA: TGTGCCAGCAGCTCTCCGGGACTCCAACAGTATTTT; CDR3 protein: CASSSPGLQQYF
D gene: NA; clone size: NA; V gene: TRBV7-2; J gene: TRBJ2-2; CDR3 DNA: TGTGCCAGCAGCCCTTACAGTCCGACTCTGAGCACCGGGGAGCTGTTTTTT; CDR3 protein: CASSPYSPTLSTGELFF
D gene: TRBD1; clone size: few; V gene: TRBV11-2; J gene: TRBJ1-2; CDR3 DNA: TGTGCCAGCAGCTTAGAGGGACACCGGGACAGGGCAAACTATGGCTACACCTTC; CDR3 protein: CASSLEGHRDRANYGYTF
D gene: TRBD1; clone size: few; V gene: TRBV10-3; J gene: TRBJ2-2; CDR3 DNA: TGTGCCATCGGACAGGGAGATAATTCGGGCACCGGGGAGCTGTTTTTT; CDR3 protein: CAIGQGDNSGTGELFF
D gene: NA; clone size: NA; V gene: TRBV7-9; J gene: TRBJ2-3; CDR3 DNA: TGTGCCAGCAGCCCCCTGATGAGTTCTGATACGCAGTATTTT; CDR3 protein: CASSPLMSSDTQYF
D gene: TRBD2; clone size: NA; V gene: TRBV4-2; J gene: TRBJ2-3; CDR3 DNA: TGTGCCAGCAGCCAAGCCGGGACTAGCGGGATTGTATCAAATACGCAGTATTTT; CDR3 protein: CASSQAGTSGIVSNTQYF
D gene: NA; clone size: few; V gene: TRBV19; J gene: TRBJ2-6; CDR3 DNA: TGTGCCAGTAGCGGATCCTTCTCTGGGGCCAACGTCCTGACTTTC; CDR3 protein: CASSGSFSGANVLTF
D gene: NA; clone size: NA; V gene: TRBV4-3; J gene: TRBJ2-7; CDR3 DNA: TGCGCCAGCAGCCACAACAGGGATCCTCACTACGAGCAGTACTTC; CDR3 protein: CASSHNRDPHYEQYF
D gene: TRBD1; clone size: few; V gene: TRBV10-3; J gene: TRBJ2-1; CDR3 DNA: TGTGCCATAGGAAACAGGGGGCTGGCCGCACACAATGAGCAGTTCTTC; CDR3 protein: CAIGNRGLAAHNEQFF
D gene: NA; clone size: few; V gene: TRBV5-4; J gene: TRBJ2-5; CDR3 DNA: TGTGCCAGCAGCTTGGGGGCAGGGAATTTTGAGACCCAGTACTTC; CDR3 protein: CASSLGAGNFETQYF
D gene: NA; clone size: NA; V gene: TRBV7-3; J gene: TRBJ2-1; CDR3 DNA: TGTGCCAGCAGCTTAAGAGGGGGGGAGAAGAATGAGCAGTTCTTC; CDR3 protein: CASSLRGGEKNEQFF
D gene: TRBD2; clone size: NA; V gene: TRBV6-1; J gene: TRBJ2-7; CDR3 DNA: TGTGCCAGCAGCCACCGGGACTACGAAGTTCGAACTTACGAGCAGTACTTC; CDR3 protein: CASSHRDYEVRTYEQYF
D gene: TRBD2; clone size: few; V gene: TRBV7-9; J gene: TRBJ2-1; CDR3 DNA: TGTGCCAGCAGCTTTCCCCGACTAGCGGACAACTACAATGAGCAGTTCTTC; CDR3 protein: CASSFPRLADNYNEQFF
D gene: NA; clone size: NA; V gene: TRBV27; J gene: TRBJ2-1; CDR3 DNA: TGTGCCAGCAGTTTTGTAAAACCAAGCAATGAGCAGTTCTTC; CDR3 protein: CASSFVKPSNEQFF
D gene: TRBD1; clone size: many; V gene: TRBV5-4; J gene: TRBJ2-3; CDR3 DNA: TGTGCCAGCAGCTTGGACAGGGGGGGCACAGATACGCAGTATTTT; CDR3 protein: CASSLDRGGTDTQYF
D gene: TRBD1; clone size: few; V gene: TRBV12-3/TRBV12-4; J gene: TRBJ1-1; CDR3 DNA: TGTGCCAGCAAGCCGGACAGGGCCGCCACTGAAGCTTTCTTT; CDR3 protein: CASKPDRAATEAFF
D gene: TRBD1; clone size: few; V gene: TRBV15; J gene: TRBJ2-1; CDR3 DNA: TGTGCCACCAGCAGAGATTTTTTTTTTGATAGGGGGCCAGGGGGTGATGAGCAGTTCTTC; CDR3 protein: CATSRDFFFDRGPGGDEQFF
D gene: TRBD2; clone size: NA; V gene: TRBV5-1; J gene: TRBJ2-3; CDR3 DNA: TGCGCCAGCAGCTTGGCCACTAGCGGACGAACAGATACGCAGTATTTT; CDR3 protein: CASSLATSGRTDTQYF
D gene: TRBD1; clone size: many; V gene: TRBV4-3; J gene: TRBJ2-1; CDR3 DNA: TGCGCCAGCAGCCAAGAGGCGTCGGGACAGGTCTACAATGAGCAGTTCTTC; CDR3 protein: CASSQEASGQVYNEQFF
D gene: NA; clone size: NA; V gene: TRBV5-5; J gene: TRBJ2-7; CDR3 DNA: TGTGCCAGCAGCTCGCCTGGGGGTACTCTAGCAGGAAACTACGAGCAGTACTTC; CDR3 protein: CASSSPGGTLAGNYEQYF
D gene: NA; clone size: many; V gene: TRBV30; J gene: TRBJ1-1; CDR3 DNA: TGTGCCCAAGGGGGACTCTACACTGAAGCTTTCTTT; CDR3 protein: CAQGGLYTEAFF
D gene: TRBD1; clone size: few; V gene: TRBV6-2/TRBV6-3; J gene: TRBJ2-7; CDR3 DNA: TGTGCCAGCAGTGACCGTGACAGGGGCGTCTCCTACGAGCAGTACTTC; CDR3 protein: CASSDRDRGVSYEQYF
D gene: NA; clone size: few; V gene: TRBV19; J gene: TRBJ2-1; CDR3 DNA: TGTGCCAGTAGTCACGGGTTGAGCTCCTACAATGAGCAGTTCTTC; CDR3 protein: CASSHGLSSYNEQFF
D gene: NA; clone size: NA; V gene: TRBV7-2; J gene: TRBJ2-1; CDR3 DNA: TGTGCCAGCAGCTTAGCTCCAAAACTTACCTACAATGAGCAGTTCTTC; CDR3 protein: CASSLAPKLTYNEQFF
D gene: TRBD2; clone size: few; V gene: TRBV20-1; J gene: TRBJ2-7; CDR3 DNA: TGCAGTGCCCCGGGACTAGCGGGAGGGCTCCCTACCTACGAGCAGTACTTC; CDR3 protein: CSAPGLAGGLPTYEQYF
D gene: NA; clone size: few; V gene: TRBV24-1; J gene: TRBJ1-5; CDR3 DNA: TGTGCCACCAGTGACAGCAATCAGCCCCAGCATTTT; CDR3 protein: CATSDSNQPQHF
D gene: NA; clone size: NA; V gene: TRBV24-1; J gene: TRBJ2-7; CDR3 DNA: TGTGCCACCAGTGATCTGGCGAGCTACCCCTACGAGCAGTACTTC; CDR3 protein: CATSDLASYPYEQYF
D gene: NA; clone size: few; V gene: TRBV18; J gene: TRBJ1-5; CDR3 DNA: TGTGCCAGCTCACCACCGAGCTGGGTAGGCAATCAGCCCCAGCATTTT; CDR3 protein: CASSPPSWVGNQPQHF
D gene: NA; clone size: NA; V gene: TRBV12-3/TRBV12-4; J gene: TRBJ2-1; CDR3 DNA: TGTGCCAGCAGTTCTAGGGGGGGGGCTTACAATGAGCAGTTCTTC; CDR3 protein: CASSSRGGAYNEQFF
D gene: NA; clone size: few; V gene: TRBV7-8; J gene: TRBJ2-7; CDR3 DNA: TGTGCCAGCAGCACCAGGTGGGGCGAGCAGTACTTC; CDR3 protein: CASSTRWGEQYF
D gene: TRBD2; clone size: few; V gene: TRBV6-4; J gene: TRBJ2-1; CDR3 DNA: TGTGCCAGCAGTAGTCTAGCGGGAGAAAACAATGAGCAGTTCTTC; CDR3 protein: CASSSLAGENNEQFF
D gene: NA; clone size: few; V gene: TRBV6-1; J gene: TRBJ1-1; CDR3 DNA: TGTGCCAGCAGCGCCTCTTTTGGAGCTGGGGCTGAAGCTTTCTTT; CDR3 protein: CASSASFGAGAEAFF
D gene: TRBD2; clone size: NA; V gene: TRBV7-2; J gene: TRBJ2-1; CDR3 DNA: TGTGCCAGCAGCTTAAGGGCTAGCGGGGTCTCCTACAATGAGCAGTTCTTC; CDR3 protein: CASSLRASGVSYNEQFF
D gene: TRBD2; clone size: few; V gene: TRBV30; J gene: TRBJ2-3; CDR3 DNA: TGTGCCTGGAGTGGGACTAGCGGGAGAACGCAGTATTTT; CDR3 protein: CAWSGTSGRTQYF
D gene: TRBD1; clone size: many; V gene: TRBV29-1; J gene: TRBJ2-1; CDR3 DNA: TGCAGCGTTGAAACAGGGGGAGAAGCATTATACAATGAGCAGTTCTTC; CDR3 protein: CSVETGGEALYNEQFF
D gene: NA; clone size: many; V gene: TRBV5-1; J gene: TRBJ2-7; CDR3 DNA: TGCGCCAGCAGCAGAGCCGGGACGCAATACGAGCAGTACTTC; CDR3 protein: CASSRAGTQYEQYF
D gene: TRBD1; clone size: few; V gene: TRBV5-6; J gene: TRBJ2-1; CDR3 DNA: TGTGCCAGCTTTAGGGACAGCGGTGATGAGCAGTTCTTC; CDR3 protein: CASFRDSGDEQFF
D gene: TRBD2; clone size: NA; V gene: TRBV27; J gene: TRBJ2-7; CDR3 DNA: TGTGCCAGCAGTTTTTATAGAGCGGGAGGGCCAGGGTCCTACGAGCAGTACTTC; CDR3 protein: CASSFYRAGGPGSYEQYF
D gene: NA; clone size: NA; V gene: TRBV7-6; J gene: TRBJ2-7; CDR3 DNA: TGTGCCACCCAAGGAGGAGCATCCTACGAGCAGTACTTC; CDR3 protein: CATQGGASYEQYF
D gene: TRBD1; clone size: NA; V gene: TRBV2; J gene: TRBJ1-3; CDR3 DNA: TGTGCCAGCAGTGATAGGGACAGATCTGGAAACACCATATATTTT; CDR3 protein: CASSDRDRSGNTIYF
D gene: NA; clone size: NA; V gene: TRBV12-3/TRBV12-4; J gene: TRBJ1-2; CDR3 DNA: TGTGCCAGCAGTCTCGGTCCAACCCGGACATCCTACACCTTC; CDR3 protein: CASSLGPTRTSYTF
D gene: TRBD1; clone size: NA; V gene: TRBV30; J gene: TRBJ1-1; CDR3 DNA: TGTGCCTGGAGCGGACAGGTCAACACTGAAGCTTTCTTT; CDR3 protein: CAWSGQVNTEAFF
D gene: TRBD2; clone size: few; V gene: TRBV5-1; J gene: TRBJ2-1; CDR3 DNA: TGCGCCAGCAGCGGGGGCTCTAGCGGGAATGAGCAGTTCTTC; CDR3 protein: CASSGGSSGNEQFF
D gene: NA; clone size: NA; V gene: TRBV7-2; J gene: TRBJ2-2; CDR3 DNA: TGTGCCAGCAGCTCCCTGCGCCCCCTCACCGGGGAGCTGTTTTTT; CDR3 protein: CASSSLRPLTGELFF
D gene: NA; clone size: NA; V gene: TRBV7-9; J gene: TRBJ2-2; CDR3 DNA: TGTGCCAGCAGCTTACTCCCCGGGACCGCAAACACCGGGGAGCTGTTTTTT; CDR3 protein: CASSLLPGTANTGELFF
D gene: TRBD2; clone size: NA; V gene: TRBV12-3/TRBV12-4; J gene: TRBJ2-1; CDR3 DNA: TGTGCCAGCCTCTCTCTAGCGGCAATCTACGGTGAGCAGTTCTTC; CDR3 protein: CASLSLAAIYGEQFF
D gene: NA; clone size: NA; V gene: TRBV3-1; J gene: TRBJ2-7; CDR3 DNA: TGTGCCAGCAGCCACCACAATCCCCGCGTCGAGCAGTACTTC; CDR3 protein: CASSHHNPRVEQYF
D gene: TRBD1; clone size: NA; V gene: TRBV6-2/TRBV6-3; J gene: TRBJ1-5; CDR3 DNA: TGTGCCAGCAGCCCCGGGACAGCGAGTCAGCCCCAGCATTTT; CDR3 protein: CASSPGTASQPQHF
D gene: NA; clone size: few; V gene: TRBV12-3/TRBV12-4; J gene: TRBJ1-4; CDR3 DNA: TGTGCCAGCAGTTTGTCATACGGTAATGAAAAACTGTTTTTT; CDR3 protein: CASSLSYGNEKLFF
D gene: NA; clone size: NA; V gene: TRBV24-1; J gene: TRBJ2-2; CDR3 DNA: TGTGCCACCAGTACCCGGGACCGTTACACCGGGGAGCTGTTTTTT; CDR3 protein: CATSTRDRYTGELFF
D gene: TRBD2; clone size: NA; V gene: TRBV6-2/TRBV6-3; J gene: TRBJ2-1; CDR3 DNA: TGTGCCAGCAGAGGACTAGCGGGGCCCTCCTACAATGAGCAGTTCTTC; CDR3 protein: CASRGLAGPSYNEQFF
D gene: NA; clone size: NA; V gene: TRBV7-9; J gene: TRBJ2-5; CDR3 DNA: TGTGCCAGCAGCTCCGGGGGAGGTGGAGAGACCCAGTACTTC; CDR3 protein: CASSSGGGGETQYF